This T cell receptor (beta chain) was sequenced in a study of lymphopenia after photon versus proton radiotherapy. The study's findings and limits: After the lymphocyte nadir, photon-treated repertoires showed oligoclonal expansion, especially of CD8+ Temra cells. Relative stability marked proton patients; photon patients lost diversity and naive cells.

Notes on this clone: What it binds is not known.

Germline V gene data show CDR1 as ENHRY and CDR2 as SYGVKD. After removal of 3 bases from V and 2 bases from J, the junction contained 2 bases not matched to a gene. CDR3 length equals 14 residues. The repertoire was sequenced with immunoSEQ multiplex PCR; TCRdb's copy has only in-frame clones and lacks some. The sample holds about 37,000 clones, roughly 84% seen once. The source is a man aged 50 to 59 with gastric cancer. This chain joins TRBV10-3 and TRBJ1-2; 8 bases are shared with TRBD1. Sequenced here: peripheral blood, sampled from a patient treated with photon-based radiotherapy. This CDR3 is CAISDGQGNYGYTF. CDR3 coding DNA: TGTGCCATCAGTGACGGACAGGGAAACTATGGCTACACCTTC.